The 31 T cell receptor beta chains presented below share a single source sample, sequenced in a study of PD-L1 blockade in urothelial cancer. The time point is: pretreatment peripheral blood. Data came from immunoSEQ multiplex PCR; TCRdb stores just in-frame clones and leaves some out. Among approximately 90,000 clones listed, nearly 90% were seen once. Sample: PBMCs, taken around atezolizumab (anti-PD-L1) treatment. The receptor set was obtained from a man aged 60-69 years with urothelial cancer.

Only one count was recorded for this clone. This chain connects TRBV7-9 to TRBJ1-2; 10 bases map to TRBD1. With V trimmed by 4 bases and J by 3 bases, 8 bases remained unmatched. Looked up from germline, CDR1 is SEHNR and CDR2 is FQNEAQ (reference sequence). This CDR3 region has 16 residues. The CDR3 is CASSSPGTGVDYGYTF. The DNA for the CDR3 is TGTGCCAGCAGCTCCCCCGGGACAGGGGTTGACTATGGCTACACCTTC.

This rearrangement joins TRBV15 to TRBJ2-7; 8 positions match TRBD1. The germline V gene has CDR1 LNHNV and CDR2 YYDKDF (reference sequence). The CDR3 sequence is 15 residues long. Trimming at V came to 4 bases and at J to 1 base, leaving 6 bases not matched to a gene. In nucleotides, the CDR3 is TGTGCCACCAGCAAGACCAGGGGGCATTCCTACGAGCAGTACTTC. It specifies CATSKTRGHSYEQYF.

J is TRBJ2-1 and V is TRBV7-9; 10 bases are shared with TRBD1. There are 17 residues in the CDR3. Germline loops: CDR1 SEHNR, CDR2 FQNEAQ (reference sequence). V lost 5 bases to trimming and J lost 5 bases; unmatched junction nucleotides: 12. The CDR3 region is CASSPLGGTGVHNEQFF. The CDR3 region has the DNA TGTGCCAGCAGCCCACTTGGCGGGACAGGGGTCCACAATGAGCAGTTCTTC.

The chain employs TRBV6-5 and TRBJ2-3; D is unresolved. This CDR3 has 14 amino acids. Germline CDR1 and CDR2: MNHEY and SVGAGI. The V gene lost 2 bases and the J gene lost 0 bases, with 6 bases spanning the gap. CDR3 nucleotide sequence: TGTGCCAGCAGTTACCGGCGGAGCACAGATACGCAGTATTTT. This gives the protein CASSYRRSTDTQYF.

CDR3 DNA sequence: TGTGCCAGCAGTGAAGTGCCTAGCGGCCCTTCCGGGGAGCTGTTTTTT. Amino acid sequence: CASSEVPSGPSGELFF. The V gene is TRBV6-1, the J gene TRBJ2-2; the match to TRBD2 covers 7 bases. The germline V gene encodes CDR1 MNHNS and CDR2 SASEGT. The CDR3 runs 16 residues. V was clipped by 1 base and J by 6 bases; unmatched bases: 8.

The chain couples TRBV7-3 to TRBJ2-3, with TRBD2 as a possible D gene (5 bases). Germline values: CDR1 SGHTA, CDR2 FQGTGA. This CDR3 is built from 15 residues. V was cut by 2 bases and J by 5 bases, with 14 bases left in between. In DNA form, the CDR3 reads TGTGCCAGCAGCTTATTAAGGGAGCGTGGAGATACGCAGTATTTT. As protein: CASSLLRERGDTQYF.

This clone appeared once. The V call is TRBV7-2, the J call TRBJ2-1, with 7 bases fitting TRBD1. V shed 2 bases and J 7 bases; nucleotides not matched to a gene: 8. CDR1 is SGHTA, CDR2 FQGNSA, per germline. This CDR3 has 15 residues. This chain's CDR3 is CASSLMGTVSNEQFF. DNA of the CDR3: TGTGCCAGCAGCTTAATGGGGACAGTCAGTAATGAGCAGTTCTTC.

This clone was picked up one time. V is TRBV19 and J is TRBJ2-2, with 7 nucleotides matching TRBD1. The CDR3 covers 14 residues. Trimming took 3 bases from V and 4 from J; bases not matched to a gene: 2. Germline CDR1 is LNHDA and CDR2 is SQIVND (reference sequence). The CDR3 here is CASSIGQATGELFF. The DNA of the CDR3 is TGTGCCAGTAGTATCGGACAGGCCACCGGGGAGCTGTTTTTT. Complete variable domain (other parts from reference TRBV19 and TRBJ2-2): DGGITQSPKYLFRKEGQNVTLSCEQNLNHDAMYWYRQDPGQGLRLIYYSQIVNDFQKGDIAEGYSVSREKKESFPLTVTSAQKNPTAFYLCASSIGQATGELFFGEGSRLTVL.

This clone appeared once. This chain uses TRBV9 with TRBJ1-2; TRBD1 agrees at 10 bases. Germline CDR1 SGDLS, CDR2 YYNGEE. CDR3 length: 13 residues. Germline trimming cut 4 bases from V and 6 bases from J; bases unmatched to any gene: 3. The CDR3 reads CASSLGTGDGYTF. The CDR3 DNA follows: TGTGCCAGCAGCCTGGGGACAGGGGATGGCTACACCTTC.

The chain combines TRBV7-9 with TRBJ2-3; tentatively, D is TRBD2 (6 bases). This CDR3 contains 16 residues. CDR1 and CDR2 (germline): SEHNR, FQNEAQ (reference sequence). Trimming shortened V by 7 bases and J by 2 bases, and 19 bases separated the two germline ends. This chain's CDR3 is CASTPSGTYPTDTQYF. CDR3 coding DNA: TGTGCCAGCACCCCCTCCGGGACTTACCCCACAGATACGCAGTATTTT.

The genes are TRBV5-5 and TRBJ2-1; TRBD2 matches 9 bases. The CDR3 totals 13 residues. Germline V gives CDR1 SGHKS, CDR2 YYEKEE (reference sequence). Trimming cost V 7 bases and J 10 bases; bases outside gene matches: 9. The DNA of the CDR3 is TGTGCCAGCCTCGGCGGGGGGGCCTGGGAGCAGTTCTTC. It codes for CASLGGGAWEQFF. Full variable domain (remainder filled in from reference TRBV5-5 and TRBJ2-1): DAGVTQSPTHLIKTRGQQVTLRCSPISGHKSVSWYQQVLGQGPQFIFQYYEKEERGRGNFPDRFSARQFPNYSSELNVNALLLGDSALYLCASLGGGAWEQFFGPGTRLTVL.

The gene calls are TRBV30 and TRBJ2-5, with TRBD2 as a possible D gene (5 bases). V was cut by 1 base and J by 11 bases, with 11 bases left in between. The CDR3 length is 11 residues. Germline V gene sequence: CDR1 GTSNPN, CDR2 SVGIG (reference sequence). The CDR3 DNA follows: TGTGCCTGGAGTGAGACCTGGGAGCAGTACTTC. Its translation: CAWSETWEQYF.

This clone occurred a few times. The V and J genes are TRBV19 and TRBJ2-3, with 8 nucleotides matching TRBD1. Germline lookup yields CDR1 LNHDA and CDR2 SQIVND (reference sequence). The CDR3 contains 13 residues. V lost 4 bases to trimming and J lost 4 bases; unmatched junction nucleotides: 1. The DNA of the CDR3 is TGTGCCAGTAGTAAGGACAGGGCAGATACGCAGTATTTT. Translation: CASSKDRADTQYF.

The chain employs TRBV6-6 and TRBJ1-5; possibly TRBD1 for D (6 bases). From germline, CDR1 is MNHNY and CDR2 SVGAGI (reference sequence). The CDR3 loop spans 13 amino acids. Trimming cost V 6 bases and J 5 bases, with 11 bases left between them. CDR3 in amino acids: CASSRTVDQPQHF. CDR3 DNA sequence: TGTGCCAGCAGCAGGACAGTCGATCAGCCCCAGCATTTT.

The chain carries TRBV28 and TRBJ1-2; 8 bases are a match to TRBD1. This CDR3 is built from 14 residues. J was trimmed by 2 bases and V by 5 bases; bases with no gene match: 4. The germline V gene encodes CDR1 MDHEN and CDR2 SYDVKM. CDR3 coding DNA: TGTGCCAGCAGTCTTGGGACAGGAAACTATGGCTACACCTTC. Amino acids: CASSLGTGNYGYTF.

V usage is TRBV28 and J usage is TRBJ1-1; a weak D match, TRBD1 (6 bases). This CDR3 contains 14 residues. CDR1 MDHEN and CDR2 SYDVKM come from the germline V gene. Trimming removed 6 bases at V and 11 bases at J, with 22 bases between. In nucleotides, the CDR3 is TGTGCCAGCAGAACACCGGGACACCCTTATCTCGCTTTCTTT. Protein: CASRTPGHPYLAFF. Variable domain in full (rest from reference TRBV28 and TRBJ1-1): DVKVTQSSRYLVKRTGEKVFLECVQDMDHENMFWYRQDPGLGLRLIYFSYDVKMKEKGDIPEGYSVSREKKERFSLILESASTNQTSMYLCASRTPGHPYLAFFGQGTRLTVV.

This chain connects TRBV4-3 to TRBJ2-5; 8 bases map to TRBD1. This CDR3 spans 15 amino acids. Looked up from germline, CDR1 is LGHNA and CDR2 is YSLEER. Trimming cost V 5 bases and J 5 bases; bases outside gene matches: 10. The CDR3 nucleotides are TGCGCCAGCAGCGAAAGGACAGGGTCGGGGGAGACCCAGTACTTC. It encodes CASSERTGSGETQYF.

This chain connects TRBV25-1 to TRBJ1-2; D call uncertain. CDR3 length: 13 residues. Between the trimmed V and J ends, which lost 4 bases and 3 bases, there was a span of 9 bases. Germline CDR1 is MGHDK and CDR2 is SYGVNS. The CDR3: CASSAEEYYGYTF. CDR3 sequence (DNA): TGTGCCAGCAGTGCGGAGGAGTACTATGGCTACACCTTC.

V and J are TRBV7-2 and TRBJ2-5; tentatively, D is TRBD2 (5 bases). Between the trimmed V and J ends, which lost 8 bases and 5 bases, there was a span of 12 bases. Germline V CDR1 and CDR2: SGHTA, FQGNSA. The CDR3 consists of 12 residues. In DNA form, the CDR3 reads TGTGCCAGCTCGGGGTCACGGGAGACCCAGTACTTC. Translated: CASSGSRETQYF. The full variable domain, rest sourced from reference TRBV7-2 and TRBJ2-5, is GAGVSQSPSNKVTEKGKDVELRCDPISGHTALYWYRQSLGQGLEFLIYFQGNSAPDKSGLPSDRFSAERTGGSVSTLTIQRTQQEDSAVYLCASSGSRETQYFGPGTRLLVL.

The J gene is TRBJ2-7, the V gene TRBV19, with 9 nucleotides matching TRBD1. V trimming: 6 bases; J trimming: 6 bases; junction bases outside the gene matches: 6. The CDR3 spans 13 residues. Germline values: CDR1 LNHDA, CDR2 SQIVND (reference sequence). CDR3 coding DNA: TGTGCCAGTAGCCCTACAGGGGGCGGCGAGCAGTACTTC. Encoded protein: CASSPTGGGEQYF. The full variable domain, with the rest looked up from reference TRBV19 and TRBJ2-7, is DGGITQSPKYLFRKEGQNVTLSCEQNLNHDAMYWYRQDPGQGLRLIYYSQIVNDFQKGDIAEGYSVSREKKESFPLTVTSAQKNPTAFYLCASSPTGGGEQYFGPGTRLTVT.

This clone was detected only a few times. The chain recombines TRBV10-3 with TRBJ2-7; 8 bases are shared with TRBD1. The CDR3 consists of 17 residues. The germline V gene has CDR1 ENHRY and CDR2 SYGVKD. The ends lost 0 bases at V and 2 bases at J; junction bases unmatched: 9. The CDR3 spells CAISESTVGTGAYEQYF. CDR3 sequence (DNA): TGTGCCATCAGTGAGTCGACAGTTGGGACAGGAGCCTACGAGCAGTACTTC.

The V and J genes are TRBV6-5 and TRBJ1-2, with D unresolved. Trimming shortened V by 6 bases and J by 2 bases, and 7 bases separated the two germline ends. Germline V lookup: CDR1 MNHEY, CDR2 SVGAGI. The CDR3 length is 12 residues. CDR3 coding DNA: TGTGCCAGCAGACGGGAAAACTATGGCTACACCTTC. The encoded protein is CASRRENYGYTF.

The chain has TRBV23-1 and TRBJ2-2; D is ambiguous. TRBV23-1 is an open reading frame whose function is uncertain. With 9 bases removed from V and 6 bases from J, the gap between germline ends came to 20 bases. The CDR3 is 15 residues long. CDR3 protein: CASSLRRRAPGELFF. In nucleotides, the CDR3 is TGCGCCAGTTCTCTAAGGAGACGTGCGCCCGGGGAGCTGTTTTTT.

This clone was recorded only once. The chain links TRBV7-2 to TRBJ2-7, with 12 bases that match TRBD2. The CDR3 spans 15 residues. CDR1 and CDR2 from the germline V gene are SGHTA and FQGNSA. Trimming took 5 bases from V and 6 from J; bases not matched to a gene: 8. CDR3 coding DNA: TGTGCCAGCAGCCCTAGGACTAGCGGGGTTCTCGAGCAGTACTTC. It translates to CASSPRTSGVLEQYF.

This clone was counted only a few times. The J gene is TRBJ2-7, the V gene TRBV7-3; D might be TRBD1 (5 bases). CDR3 size: 13 residues. V was shortened by 5 bases and J by 3 bases, with 11 bases between the two germline ends. Germline CDR1 is SGHTA and CDR2 is FQGTGA. The chain's CDR3 is CASSKGQNYEQYF. In DNA, the CDR3 is TGTGCCAGCAGCAAGGGGCAGAACTACGAGCAGTACTTC.

The genes are TRBV19 and TRBJ1-1; tentatively, D is TRBD1 (6 bases). V was pared by 9 bases and J by 1 base, with 12 bases between. Germline CDR1 is LNHDA and CDR2 is SQIVND (reference sequence). The CDR3 has 13 residues. DNA of the CDR3: TGTGCCAGCTCTCAGGGGTCGAACACTGAAGCTTTCTTT. This gives the protein CASSQGSNTEAFF. Looking up the rest from reference TRBV19 and TRBJ1-1 gives the full variable domain: DGGITQSPKYLFRKEGQNVTLSCEQNLNHDAMYWYRQDPGQGLRLIYYSQIVNDFQKGDIAEGYSVSREKKESFPLTVTSAQKNPTAFYLCASSQGSNTEAFFGQGTRLTVV.

The chain is built from TRBV5-1 and TRBJ2-3, with 9 bases fitting TRBD1. The CDR3 consists of 14 residues. Germline assignment: CDR1 SGHRS and CDR2 YFSETQ. V dropped 3 bases and J dropped 3; count of bases not matched to a gene: 2. The CDR3 reads CASSSTGGTDTQYF. CDR3 nucleotides: TGCGCCAGCAGCTCGACAGGGGGGACAGATACGCAGTATTTT.

The chain joins TRBV10-2 to TRBJ2-6; TRBD1 matches 9 bases. The V and J ends lost 6 bases and 0 bases, in that order; junction bases with no gene match: 3. There are 16 residues in the CDR3. Germline lookup yields CDR1 WSHSY and CDR2 SAAADI. In DNA, the CDR3 is TGCGCCAGCAGGGGACAGGGAACCTCTGGGGCCAACGTCCTGACTTTC. Amino acids: CASRGQGTSGANVLTF.

The chain carries TRBV28 and TRBJ2-7, with 8 nucleotides matching TRBD1. CDR3 size: 15 residues. In germline, CDR1 is MDHEN, CDR2 SYDVKM. V lost 6 bases to trimming and J lost 3 bases; unmatched junction nucleotides: 10. CDR3 nucleotide sequence: TGTGCCAGCAGGCGCAATGACAGGGGTGACTACGAGCAGTACTTC. Translated: CASRRNDRGDYEQYF.

V is TRBV5-4 and J is TRBJ1-2, with 9 bases identical to TRBD1. The germline gives CDR1 SGHNT, CDR2 YYREEE (reference sequence). With 5 bases clipped from V and 6 bases from J, the junction kept 8 bases outside the gene matches. The CDR3 has 14 residues. The CDR3 is CASRSGQGKDGYTF. As DNA, the CDR3 is TGTGCCAGCAGATCAGGACAGGGGAAGGATGGCTACACCTTC.

The J gene is TRBJ2-5, the V gene TRBV11-2; D is ambiguous. In germline, CDR1 is SGHAT, CDR2 FQNNGV. The CDR3 runs to 12 residues. V shed 0 bases and J shed 9 bases, with 8 bases lying between them. This CDR3 is CASSLDGIPQYF. The CDR3 DNA is TGTGCCAGCAGCTTAGACGGTATCCCCCAGTACTTC. Supplemented by reference TRBV11-2 and TRBJ2-5, the full variable domain reads EAGVAQSPRYKIIEKRQSVAFWCNPISGHATLYWYQQILGQGPKLLIQFQNNGVVDDSQLPKDRFSAERLKGVDSTLKIQPAKLEDSAVYLCASSLDGIPQYFGPGTRLLVL.